One sample yielded the 4 T cell receptor beta chains listed below, sequenced in a study of T cell responses to AZD1222 COVID-19 vaccine. The table came from immunoSEQ multiplex PCR; TCRdb's copy has only in-frame clones and leaves some out. This sample has 150,000 or so clones, with 75% to 95% found just once. The material sequenced was peripheral blood, taken on day 0 of AZD1222 vaccination. These receptors came from an adult in good health.

This sequence joins TRBV28 and TRBJ2-1, with 7 bases fitting TRBD1. The germline V gene encodes CDR1 MDHEN and CDR2 SYDVKM. The V and J ends lost 5 bases and 7 bases, in that order; junction bases with no gene match: 5. The CDR3 is made up of 13 amino acids. This chain's CDR3 is CASSGLQGNEQFF. The CDR3 nucleotides read TGTGCCAGCAGTGGATTACAGGGGAATGAGCAGTTCTTC.

The rearrangement uses TRBV5-1 and TRBJ2-7, with D possibly TRBD2 on 6 matching bases. Trimming left V 4 bases short and J 1 base short, with 18 bases between. CDR3 length equals 16 residues. CDR1 and CDR2 from the germline V gene are SGHRS and YFSETQ. CDR3 region: CASSARRPGGSYEQYF. The CDR3 coding sequence is TGCGCCAGCAGCGCCCGAAGACCCGGGGGTTCCTACGAGCAGTACTTC. The full variable domain, its missing parts supplied by reference TRBV5-1 and TRBJ2-7, is KAGVTQTPRYLIKTRGQQVTLSCSPISGHRSVSWYQQTPGQGLQFLFEYFSETQRNKGNFPGRFSGRQFSNSRSEMNVSTLELGDSALYLCASSARRPGGSYEQYFGPGTRLTVT.

The chain has TRBV7-3 and TRBJ2-3; D is unclear. This CDR3 region has 14 residues. Germline CDR1 SGHTA, CDR2 FQGTGA. The ends were cut back, 5 bases at V and 7 bases at J, with 16 bases in the middle. The CDR3 region has the DNA TGTGCCAGCAGCCCCACCTCAGATCACAATACGCAGTATTTT. Amino acids: CASSPTSDHNTQYF.

This sequence joins TRBV9 and TRBJ2-5; D is tentatively TRBD1 or TRBD2 (6 bases each). V gave up 4 bases and J gave up 1 base, with 11 bases separating them. The CDR3 totals 14 residues. CDR1 and CDR2 from the germline V gene are SGDLS and YYNGEE. CDR3 sequence (DNA): TGTGCCAGCAGCCGCGGGACATCCCAAGAGACCCAGTACTTC. This gives the protein CASSRGTSQETQYF.